The clone carrying this T cell receptor (beta chain) has only a few counts. These data come from a study of blood T cell repertoires in COVID-19. Overall study: From the United States, Italy and Spain came samples of acute and convalescent COVID-19. PBMCs, B-cell-depleted T cells, or T cells were the source of the cDNA or gDNA that made up the material.

Authors' analysis steps: Estimation of nucleated cell counts relied on the amplification of reference gene primers. This table comes from immunoSEQ multiplex PCR, and its TCRdb copy is limited to in-frame clones, with some not included. V and J calls and clone size follow that table, whereas D and trimming were derived from the DNA. Here the sample spans 60,000 to 90,000 clones, over 70% being singletons. The germline V and J ends were trimmed by 1 base and 5 bases, with 5 bases remaining between them. This CDR3 region has 13 residues. The germline CDR1 and CDR2 sequences are SGHTA and FQGNSA. The receptor's source is a man aged 55 to 70 with acute or convalescent COVID-19. The chain combines TRBV7-2 with TRBJ2-2; no clear D. Sequencing used peripheral blood. DNA for the CDR3: TGTGCCAGCAGCTTAGTCTTTACCGGGGAGCTGTTTTTT. This sequence encodes CASSLVFTGELFF.